Given below is one T cell receptor (beta chain) in context. This record belongs to a study of CD8 T cells in Susac syndrome. Germline CDR1 is SEHNR and CDR2 is FQNEAQ (reference sequence). J gave up 7 bases and V 4 bases, and 11 bases lay outside the gene matches. The CDR3 has 15 amino acids. The TEMRA cells underwent FACS enrichment, while the CD8+ and CD4+ T cells underwent negative isolation. The RNA input was 0.5 to 1 ug, and it was reverse transcribed with random hexamers. Via MiXCR, TCRdb re-called the immunoSEQ multiplex PCR reads, giving one row per CDR3 protein. The sample consists of 300,000 to 350,000 distinct CDR3 sequences, about 91% of them appearing once.

Sequencing was carried out using CD4+ T cells from PBMCs. The origin of this receptor is a human donor with multiple sclerosis. The chain recombines TRBV7-9 with TRBJ1-2; TRBD1 matches 8 bases. The DNA of the CDR3 is TGTGCCAGCAGCTACCCGGGACAGGTTTTTGGTGGCTACACCTTC. Its protein product is CASSYPGQVFGGYTF. The entire variable domain, with the rest obtained from reference TRBV7-9 and TRBJ1-2, is as follows: DTGVSQNPRHKITKRGQNVTFRCDPISEHNRLYWYRQTLGQGPEFLTYFQNEAQLEKSRLLSDRFSAERPKGSFSTLEIQRTEQGDSAMYLCASSYPGQVFGGYTFGSGTRLTVV.